This T cell receptor beta chain was identified during a study of vaccination effects on CD4 cells after COVID-19. Antigen-specific CD4+ T cells were expanded with viral peptide pools in the ViraFEST assay before sequencing. Subsequent to approximately 11 days of culture, CD4+ T cells were isolated. Of the BNT162b2 and mRNA-1273 vaccines, participants received two doses of one or the other. This clone appeared a single time. Its antigen remains unknown. The CDR3 has 11 residues. The V gene lost 3 bases and the J gene lost 6 bases, with 8 bases spanning the gap. Germline V gives CDR1 GTSNPN, CDR2 SVGIG (reference sequence). The method was immunoSEQ multiplex PCR; TCRdb's version includes in-frame clones alone and lacks a portion of them. This table holds tens of thousands of clones, around 74% found once.

This material consisted of CD4+ T cells from PBMCs cultured with HCoV-OC43 spike peptides, taken after COVID-19 vaccination. This sample's subset: HCoV-OC43 spike overlapping peptide pool stimulation. The receptor's source is a human donor who received a COVID-19 vaccine. The chain has TRBV30 and TRBJ1-1; no reliable D call. This chain's CDR3 is CAWRGKAEAFF. The CDR3 region has the DNA TGTGCCTGGAGAGGGAAAGCTGAAGCTTTCTTT. Full variable domain (outside the CDR3, taken from reference TRBV30 and TRBJ1-1): SQTIHQWPATLVQPVGSPLSLECTVEGTSNPNLYWYRQAAGRGLQLLFYSVGIGQISSEVPQNLSASRPQDRQFILSSKKLLLSDSGFYLCAWRGKAEAFFGQGTRLTVV.